The sequence of this TCR beta chain was determined in a study of CD8 T cells in Susac syndrome. This clonotype has just one count. The CDR3 carries no conserved terminal phenylalanine or tryptophan, so it likely arises from a read error. The authors carried out high-throughput sequencing of TCR beta. They applied it to CD8+ and CD4+ T cells obtained from blood. The multiple sclerosis controls were treatment-naive patients, and their relapsing-remitting disease was stable or active. With random hexamers, reverse transcription was performed on about 0.5 to 1 ug of RNA. TCRdb re-called the immunoSEQ multiplex PCR reads through MiXCR, storing one row per CDR3 protein. This table has a few hundred thousand distinct CDR3 sequences, more than 80% appearing once. The TCR was taken from a human donor with multiple sclerosis. The sample consisted of CD8+ T cells from PBMCs.

The CDR3 DNA follows: TGTGCCAGCAGTGACCGGGACAGGTCTCCGTACGAGCAGTACCTC. Amino acids: CASSDRDRSPYEQYL. The chain employs TRBV2 and TRBJ2-7, with TRBD1 matching 8 bases. This CDR3 spans 15 amino acids. Germline V CDR1 and CDR2: SNHLY, FYNNEI. The trim removed 3 bases at V and 4 bases at J, leaving 8 bases unmatched.